The 25 T cell receptor beta chains in this list originate from one sample, sequenced in a study of OX40 agonist ivuxolimab in advanced cancers. Clones were sequenced by immunoSEQ multiplex PCR, and TCRdb holds only the in-frame ones, with some missing. The table shows over 85,000 clones, with approximately 80% occurring only once. Sequencing was performed on CD4+ or CD8+ T cells sorted from blood, taken in a trial of the OX40 agonist ivuxolimab. The receptors were sampled from an adult with an advanced solid tumor such as melanoma, head and neck, liver or kidney cancer.

V is TRBV7-2 and J is TRBJ1-1, with no clear D. The germline V gene has CDR1 SGHTA and CDR2 FQGNSA. V gave up 5 bases and J gave up 0 bases, with 13 bases separating them. The CDR3 has 15 residues. This CDR3 reads CASSILTGLNTEAFF. The CDR3 region has the DNA TGTGCCAGCAGCATCCTGACCGGGCTGAACACTGAAGCTTTCTTT.

The J gene is TRBJ1-2, the V gene TRBV18; D is uncertain. Trimming left V 3 bases short and J 6 bases short, with 14 bases between. CDR1 and CDR2 from the germline V gene are KGHSH and LQKENI. The CDR3 totals 14 residues. Here the CDR3 reads CASSPRQDVDGYTF. The CDR3 region has the DNA TGTGCCAGCTCACCTAGGCAGGACGTCGATGGCTACACCTTC.

The J gene is TRBJ2-3, the V gene TRBV29-1; D possibly matches TRBD1 or TRBD2 (5 bases each). CDR3 length equals 11 residues. Between the trimmed V and J ends, which lost 7 bases and 2 bases, there was a span of 7 bases. Germline V gene sequence: CDR1 SQVTM, CDR2 ANQGSEA. The CDR3 reads CSAGTTDTQYF. DNA for the CDR3: TGCAGCGCCGGGACCACAGATACGCAGTATTTT.

The chain is built from TRBV11-2 and TRBJ2-3, with 8 bases matching TRBD1. Unmatched junction bases numbered 15, after V lost 4 bases and J lost 3 bases. CDR1 is SGHAT and CDR2 is FQNNGV in the germline V gene. This CDR3 contains 18 residues. CDR3 sequence: CASSWWTGEQGGTDTQYF. As DNA, the CDR3 is TGTGCCAGCAGCTGGTGGACCGGTGAACAGGGGGGAACAGATACGCAGTATTTT.

The chain links TRBV30 to TRBJ2-1; D not resolved. Germline CDR1 GTSNPN, CDR2 SVGIG (reference sequence). The CDR3 has 15 residues. Trimming took 4 bases from V and 4 from J, leaving 17 bases between them. CDR3 bases: TGTGCCTGGACAAGTTCTCCCCATGGATACAATGAGCAGTTCTTC. Protein sequence: CAWTSSPHGYNEQFF.

As for this clone: At one end the junction does not follow the germline gene, possibly because of a read error. The gene calls are TRBV4-1 and TRBJ2-3; D gene uncertain. CDR1 MGHRA and CDR2 YSYEKL come from the germline V gene. The CDR3 spans 13 residues. CDR3 sequence reads: CASSQDYGTVVDF. Here the CDR3 DNA reads TGCGCCAGCAGCCAAGATTACGGCACGGTGGTGGATTTT.

The chain recombines TRBV18 with TRBJ2-1; TRBD2 aligns across 11 bases. Germline V lookup: CDR1 KGHSH, CDR2 LQKENI. CDR3 length: 19 amino acids. V gave up 4 bases and J gave up 0 bases; unmatched junction bases: 11. The CDR3 region is CASSLKPSSGGTSYNEQFF. The CDR3 region has the DNA TGTGCCAGCTCACTAAAGCCGTCTAGCGGGGGGACCTCCTACAATGAGCAGTTCTTC.

CDR3: CASTTGTGSSYEQYF. The CDR3 DNA sequence: TGTGCCAGTACCACCGGGACAGGTTCTTCCTACGAGCAGTACTTC. V gene TRBV19 combines with J gene TRBJ2-7; TRBD1 aligns across 8 bases. V lost 7 bases and J lost 1; bases outside the gene matches: 9. The CDR3 length is 15 residues. CDR1 is LNHDA, CDR2 SQIVND, per germline (reference sequence). The full variable domain, in which reference TRBV19 and TRBJ2-7 provide the parts outside the CDR3, is DGGITQSPKYLFRKEGQNVTLSCEQNLNHDAMYWYRQDPGQGLRLIYYSQIVNDFQKGDIAEGYSVSREKKESFPLTVTSAQKNPTAFYLCASTTGTGSSYEQYFGPGTRLTVT.

The rearrangement uses TRBV27 and TRBJ1-6; the D gene is possibly TRBD1 (5 bases). Germline V gives CDR1 MNHEY, CDR2 SMNVEV (reference sequence). The CDR3 is 15 residues long. V dropped 2 bases and J dropped 7 bases, with 12 bases sitting between them. Here the CDR3 reads CASSLGPGRNSPLHF. Written as DNA, the CDR3 is TGTGCCAGCAGTTTAGGACCGGGACGGAATTCACCCCTCCACTTT.

As concerns this clone: The same CDR3 also results from other DNA sequences found in this sample. J is TRBJ2-4 and V is TRBV28; 7 nucleotides align to TRBD1. CDR1 is MDHEN, CDR2 SYDVKM, per germline. CDR3 length: 17 residues. The junction had 11 bases not matched to a gene; V was cut back by 5 bases and J by 1 base. The CDR3 DNA is TGTGCCAGCAGTCCCCTTACAGGGGTGGGGGCCAAAAACATTCAGTACTTC. It codes for CASSPLTGVGAKNIQYF.

The chain employs TRBV4-2 and TRBJ1-5; D is perhaps TRBD1 (5 bases). Germline assignment: CDR1 LGHNA and CDR2 YNFKEQ. This CDR3 spans 17 amino acids. V lost 1 base to trimming and J lost 2 bases, with 15 bases between them. CDR3 sequence reads: CASSQATLTVGNQPQHF. For the CDR3, the DNA is TGTGCCAGCAGCCAAGCTACTTTGACAGTGGGCAATCAGCCCCAGCATTTT.

The V gene is TRBV7-8, the J gene TRBJ1-1; the D is unclear. V was cut by 0 bases and J by 5 bases, with 10 bases left in between. The CDR3 has 14 amino acids. The germline gives CDR1 SGHVS, CDR2 FQNEAQ. In DNA, the CDR3 is TGTGCCAGCAGCTTAGCATGGGGTTTAACTGAAGCTTTCTTT. Translating gives CASSLAWGLTEAFF.

The rearrangement uses TRBV20-1 and TRBJ1-2; D uncertain. V lost 3 bases, J lost 7 bases, and 9 bases lay in between. The CDR3 is 11 amino acids. Germline CDR1 DFQATT, CDR2 SNEGSKA (reference sequence). CDR3 protein: CSARLRFGYTF. The CDR3 DNA follows: TGCAGTGCTAGGTTAAGGTTTGGCTACACCTTC.

This clone was picked up a small number of times. The CDR3: CASSPTGTGNTIYF. DNA of the CDR3: TGTGCCAGCAGCCCGACAGGGACTGGAAACACCATATATTTT. This chain uses TRBV7-9 with TRBJ1-3; 7 bases fit TRBD1. J lost 2 bases, V lost 5 bases, and 3 bases had no gene match. Germline V lookup: CDR1 SEHNR, CDR2 FQNEAQ (reference sequence). The CDR3 consists of 14 residues.

The chain is built from TRBV19 and TRBJ1-4; 10 nucleotides line up with TRBD1. The ends lost 4 bases at V and 6 bases at J; junction bases unmatched: 2. This CDR3 is 14 amino acids long. From germline, CDR1 is LNHDA and CDR2 SQIVND (reference sequence). The CDR3 region is CASSTGTGDEKLFF. CDR3 sequence (DNA): TGTGCCAGTAGTACCGGGACAGGGGATGAAAAACTGTTTTTT.

The count of this clone is one. The gene calls are TRBV5-6 and TRBJ1-3; no clear D. Trimming stripped 0 bases from V and 3 bases from J, with 7 bases between. The CDR3 loop spans 14 amino acids. CDR1 and CDR2 (germline): SGHDT, YYEEEE. The CDR3 bases are TGTGCCAGCAGCTTGGCCCCTCTTGGAAACACCATATATTTT. As protein: CASSLAPLGNTIYF.

J is TRBJ1-1 and V is TRBV2; 8 bases line up with TRBD1. The germline V gene has CDR1 SNHLY and CDR2 FYNNEI. The V segment lost 6 bases and the J segment 11 bases; nucleotides outside the gene matches: 8. The CDR3 is made up of 12 amino acids. This CDR3 is CASRTGQGMAFF. CDR3 nucleotides: TGTGCCAGCAGGACAGGACAGGGTATGGCTTTCTTT.

The CDR3 DNA follows: TGTGCCAGCAGCTCGGAGACAGGGAGAAGGGGTGGCTACACCTTC. This gives the protein CASSSETGRRGGYTF. The chain is built from TRBV7-2 and TRBJ1-2, with 7 bases matching TRBD1. The germline gives CDR1 SGHTA, CDR2 FQGNSA. V shed 4 bases and J 7 bases; nucleotides not matched to a gene: 12. CDR3 length equals 15 residues.

V usage is TRBV5-1 and J usage is TRBJ1-1, with 8 bases identical to TRBD1. The CDR3 runs 15 residues. Trimming at V came to 4 bases and at J to 1 base, leaving 6 bases not matched to a gene. Germline CDR1 and CDR2: SGHRS and YFSETQ. CDR3 sequence reads: CASSRDRHSNTEAFF. The CDR3 DNA reads TGCGCCAGCAGCAGGGACAGGCACTCGAACACTGAAGCTTTCTTT.

This chain connects TRBV7-9 to TRBJ2-3; D is unclear. The CDR3 spans 17 residues. The V and J ends lost 0 bases and 2 bases respectively, with 15 bases between them. CDR1 and CDR2 from the germline V gene are SEHNR and FQNEAQ (reference sequence). The chain's CDR3 is CASSLALDTYHTDTQYF. The CDR3 region has the DNA TGTGCCAGCAGCTTAGCTCTAGACACTTATCACACAGATACGCAGTATTTT.

The genes are TRBV4-2 and TRBJ2-1, with 8 positions matching TRBD2. After removal of 0 bases from V and 4 bases from J, the junction contained 11 bases not matched to a gene. The CDR3 is made up of 18 amino acids. Germline-derived CDR1 and CDR2 are LGHNA and YNFKEQ. The CDR3 sequence: CASSQEIPRRGAYNEQFF. As DNA, the CDR3 is TGTGCCAGCAGCCAAGAAATCCCAAGGCGGGGGGCGTACAATGAGCAGTTCTTC.

This rearrangement joins TRBV27 to TRBJ2-3, with TRBD1 identical over 10 bases. Germline V gene lookup returns CDR1 MNHEY and CDR2 SMNVEV (reference sequence). With V trimmed by 5 bases and J by 5 bases, 4 bases remained unmatched. The CDR3 is 14 amino acids. The CDR3 protein is CASSDRGRGDTQYF. The CDR3 DNA is TGTGCCAGCAGTGACAGGGGGCGTGGAGATACGCAGTATTTT.

This rearrangement joins TRBV27 to TRBJ2-3; D is undetermined. The CDR3 spans 12 residues. With 8 bases removed from V and 1 base from J, the gap between germline ends came to 7 bases. The germline CDR1 and CDR2 sequences are MNHEY and SMNVEV (reference sequence). CDR3 nucleotides: TGTGCCAGCGGGCGCCGCACAGATACGCAGTATTTT. Its translation: CASGRRTDTQYF.

CDR3 nucleotides: TGTGCCAGCAGTTGGGGTACCGGGGAGCTGTTTTTT. Amino acid sequence: CASSWGTGELFF. This sequence joins TRBV28 and TRBJ2-2; D remains unclear. With 4 bases removed from V and 5 bases from J, the gap between germline ends came to 5 bases. CDR1 MDHEN and CDR2 SYDVKM come from the germline V gene. The CDR3 consists of 12 residues.

J is TRBJ1-5 and V is TRBV28, with D possibly TRBD1 on 5 matching bases. Germline V lookup: CDR1 MDHEN, CDR2 SYDVKM. The germline V and J ends were trimmed by 7 bases and 0 bases, with 10 bases remaining between them. CDR3 length equals 14 residues. The CDR3 protein is CASTSGLSNQPQHF. The DNA for the CDR3 is TGTGCCAGCACGTCAGGGCTTAGCAATCAGCCCCAGCATTTT.